Ten or more counts support the clone carrying this T cell receptor beta chain. Its antigen is unidentified. The data originate from a study of blood T cells in healthy people across ages. Whole-study findings and limits: Both naive CD4+ cell counts and diversity were greater in long-lived donors than in aged donors. The study could not conclusively compare naive and antigen-experienced cells, given its unsorted PBMCs.

A second PCR, run for roughly 7 to 11 cycles, used a sample-barcoded 5' primer plus a J-beta primer mix. TCRdb reanalysed the 5' RACE reads using MiXCR and keeps one entry per CDR3 protein. The data contain hundreds of thousands of distinct CDR3 sequences, 52% of them singletons. The sample comprised blood. The receptor was isolated from a woman of 80 years or more in good health.

The CDR3 sequence: CASSLGSGRPYNEQFF. DNA for the CDR3: TGTGCCAGCAGCTTAGGTAGCGGGAGGCCCTACAATGAGCAGTTCTTC. The chain is built from TRBV7-3 and TRBJ2-1, with 10 bases aligning to TRBD2. This CDR3 comprises 16 residues. Germline-derived CDR1 and CDR2 are SGHTA and FQGTGA. Germline trimming cut 2 bases from V and 2 bases from J; bases unmatched to any gene: 3.